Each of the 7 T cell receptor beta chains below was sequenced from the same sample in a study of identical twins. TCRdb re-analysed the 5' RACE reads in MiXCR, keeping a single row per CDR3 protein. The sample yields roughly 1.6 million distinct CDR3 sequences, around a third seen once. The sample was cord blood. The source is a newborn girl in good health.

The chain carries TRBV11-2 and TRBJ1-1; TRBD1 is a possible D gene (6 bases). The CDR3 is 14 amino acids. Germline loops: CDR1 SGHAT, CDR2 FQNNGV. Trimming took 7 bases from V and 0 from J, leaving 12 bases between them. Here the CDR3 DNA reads TGTGCCAGCACAGCAGGGGACATGAACACTGAAGCTTTCTTT. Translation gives CASTAGDMNTEAFF.

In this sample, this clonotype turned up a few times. CDR3 DNA sequence: TGTGCCAGCAGTTCGTACGAACACTCCTACGAGCAGTACTTC. It encodes CASSSYEHSYEQYF. This chain connects TRBV28 to TRBJ2-7; unclear D gene. The length of the CDR3 is 14 residues. Trimming removed 4 bases from V and 0 bases from J, with 10 bases in between. Germline V gene data show CDR1 as MDHEN and CDR2 as SYDVKM.

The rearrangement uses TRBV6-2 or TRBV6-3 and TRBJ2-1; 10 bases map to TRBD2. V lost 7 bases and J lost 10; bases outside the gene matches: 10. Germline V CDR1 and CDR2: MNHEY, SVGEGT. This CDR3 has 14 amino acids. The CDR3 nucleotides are TGTGCCAGCATCCAAACTAGCGGGGTGTACGAGCAGTTCTTC. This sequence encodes CASIQTSGVYEQFF.

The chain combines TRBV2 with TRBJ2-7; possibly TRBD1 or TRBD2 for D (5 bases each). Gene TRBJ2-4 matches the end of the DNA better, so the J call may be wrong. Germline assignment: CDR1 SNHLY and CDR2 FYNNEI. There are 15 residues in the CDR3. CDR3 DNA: TGTGCCAGCACCGAGGGGAAGGATGCCAAAAACATTCAGTACTTC. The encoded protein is CASTEGKDAKNIQYF.

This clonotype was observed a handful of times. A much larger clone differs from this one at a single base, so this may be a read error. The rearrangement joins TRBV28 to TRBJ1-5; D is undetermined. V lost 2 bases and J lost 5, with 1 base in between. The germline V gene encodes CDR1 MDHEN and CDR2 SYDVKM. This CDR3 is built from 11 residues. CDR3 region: CASSLHQPQHF. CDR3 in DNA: TGTGCCAGCAGTTTACATCAGCCCCAGCATTTT.

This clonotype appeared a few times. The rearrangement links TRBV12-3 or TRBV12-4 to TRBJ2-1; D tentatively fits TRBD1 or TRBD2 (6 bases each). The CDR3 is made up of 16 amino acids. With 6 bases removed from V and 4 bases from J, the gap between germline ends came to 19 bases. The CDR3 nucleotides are TGTGCCAGCAGCCCGGGACATCGGGACTCTTACAATGAGCAGTTCTTC. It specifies CASSPGHRDSYNEQFF.

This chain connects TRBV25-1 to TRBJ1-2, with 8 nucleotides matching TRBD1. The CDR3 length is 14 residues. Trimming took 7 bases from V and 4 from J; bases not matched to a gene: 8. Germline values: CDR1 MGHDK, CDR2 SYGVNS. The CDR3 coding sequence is TGTGCCAGCACCACCGGACAGGGATCCTATGGCTACACCTTC. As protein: CASTTGQGSYGYTF.